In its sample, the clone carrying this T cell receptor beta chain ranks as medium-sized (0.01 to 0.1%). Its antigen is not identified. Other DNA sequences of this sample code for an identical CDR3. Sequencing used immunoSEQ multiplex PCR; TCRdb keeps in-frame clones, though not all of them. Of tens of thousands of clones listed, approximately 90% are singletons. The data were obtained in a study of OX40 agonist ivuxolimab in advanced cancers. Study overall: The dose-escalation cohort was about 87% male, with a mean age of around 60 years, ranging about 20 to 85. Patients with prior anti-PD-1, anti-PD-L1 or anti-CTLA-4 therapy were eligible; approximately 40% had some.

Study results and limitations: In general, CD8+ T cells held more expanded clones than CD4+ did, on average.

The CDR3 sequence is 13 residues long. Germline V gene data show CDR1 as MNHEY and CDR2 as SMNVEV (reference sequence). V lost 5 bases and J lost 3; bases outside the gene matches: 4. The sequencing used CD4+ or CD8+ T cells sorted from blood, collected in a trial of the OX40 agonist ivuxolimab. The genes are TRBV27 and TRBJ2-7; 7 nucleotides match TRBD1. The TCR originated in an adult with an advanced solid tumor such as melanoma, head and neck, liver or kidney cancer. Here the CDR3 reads CASSPGQSYEQYF. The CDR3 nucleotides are TGTGCCAGCAGTCCGGGACAGAGCTACGAGCAGTACTTC.